This T cell receptor (beta chain) was sequenced for a study of T cells after posttransplantation cyclophosphamide. The related graft donor's blood sample was taken on the day of bone marrow donation. Germline values: CDR1 SGHAT, CDR2 FQDESV (reference sequence). The junction had 7 bases not matched to a gene; V was cut back by 2 bases and J by 1 base. This CDR3 is built from 16 residues. Whole-study findings and limits: Later blood repertoires were often dominated by clones from the donor CD8+ memory compartment. TRB clonality was highly associated with recipient CMV seropositivity and reactivation.

This clone appeared once. Its specificity is not known. Some clones are missing from TCRdb's copy, which holds only in-frame ones; the method was immunoSEQ multiplex PCR. The table has 10,000 to 15,000 clones, over 75% seen once. The chain is built from TRBV11-1 and TRBJ2-5; 7 bases map to TRBD2. Source material: memory CD4+ T cells sorted from PBMCs. This TCR was recovered from a man in his forties or fifties in good health, CMV-negative, and a related stem cell transplant donor. The CDR3 DNA sequence: TGTGCCAGCAGCTTACGGCGGGGGAGCACCCAAGAGACCCAGTACTTC. Its translation: CASSLRRGSTQETQYF.